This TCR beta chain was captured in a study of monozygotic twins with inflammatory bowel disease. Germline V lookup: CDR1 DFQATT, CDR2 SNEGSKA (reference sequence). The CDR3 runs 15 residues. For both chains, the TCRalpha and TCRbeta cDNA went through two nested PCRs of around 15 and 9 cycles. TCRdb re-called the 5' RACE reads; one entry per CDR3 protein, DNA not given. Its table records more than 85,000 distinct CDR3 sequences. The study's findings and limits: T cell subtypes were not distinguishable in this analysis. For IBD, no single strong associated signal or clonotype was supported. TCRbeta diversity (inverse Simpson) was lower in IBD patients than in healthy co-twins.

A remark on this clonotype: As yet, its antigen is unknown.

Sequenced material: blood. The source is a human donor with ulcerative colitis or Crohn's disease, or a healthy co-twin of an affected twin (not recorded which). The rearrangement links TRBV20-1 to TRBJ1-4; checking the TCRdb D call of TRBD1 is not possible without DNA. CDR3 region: CSARQPEGDGEKLFF.